This TCR beta chain emerged from a study of human T cells and chemical hapten exposure. Documented time point: pre-sensitization, week 0. The treatment: therapeutic diphenylcyclopropenone sensitization with weekly scalp DPC. The study extracted total RNA from unfractionated whole blood. V lost 2 bases, J lost 3 bases, and 12 bases lay in between. The germline gives CDR1 SGDLS, CDR2 YYNGEE. The CDR3 contains 14 residues. This clonotype was detected a few times. TCRdb reanalysed the RACE reads using MiXCR and keeps one entry per CDR3 protein. Of some 49,000 distinct CDR3 sequences detected, approximately 9.6% appear once; the ten largest clones hold roughly 9%.

The chain links TRBV9 to TRBJ2-7; D perhaps matches TRBD1 (5 bases). This clonotype was sampled from a woman in her twenties or thirties with alopecia areata. Some clones in this sample may be carry-over from other donors' samples. Here the sequenced sample was whole blood, taken in connection with sensitization to the hapten diphenylcyclopropenone (DPC). The CDR3 nucleotides are TGTGCCAGCAGCGTCGACGGAAGGGGCTACGAGCAGTACTTC. It encodes CASSVDGRGYEQYF. The full variable domain, with the rest looked up from reference TRBV9 and TRBJ2-7, is DSGVTQTPKHLITATGQRVTLRCSPRSGDLSVYWYQQSLDQGLQFLIQYYNGEERAKGNILERFSAQQFPDLHSELNLSSLELGDSALYFCASSVDGRGYEQYFGPGTRLTVT.